This T cell receptor beta chain is drawn from a study of control samples from healthy donors and cancer patients. Here immunoSEQ multiplex PCR was the method, and the copy in TCRdb shows in-frame clones only, minus some. The profile shows around 93,000 clones, 80% to 95% of them singletons. The germline CDR1 and CDR2 sequences are GTSNPN and SVGIG (reference sequence). The CDR3 spans 13 residues. Trimming shortened V by 0 bases and J by 0 bases, and 5 bases separated the two germline ends. The genes are TRBV30 and TRBJ1-2; D not resolved. Sequenced input: blood. The sequence derives from a human donor in good health. The donor label of this sample is uncertain. CDR3 region: CAWSVSSNYGYTF. CDR3 DNA sequence: TGTGCCTGGAGTGTCAGCTCTAACTATGGCTACACCTTC.